This TCR beta chain appears in the sequencing data of a study of spatial heterogeneity in lung cancer. Study as a whole: The donors comprised 70 to 85 untreated early-stage non-small cell lung cancer patients. PBMC samples from follow-up, when available, were sequenced at a median of roughly two years post-resection.

The time point was: blood at routine non-recurrence follow-up after resection. The sequenced material consisted of unsorted whole RNA from tumor, nontumor lung or frozen PBMC. Germline lookup yields CDR1 MGHRA and CDR2 YSYEKL. Trimming shortened V by 0 bases and J by 5 bases, and 8 bases separated the two germline ends. The CDR3 has 13 residues. This clonotype showed up many times. A unique molecular identifier was carried by every single TCR cDNA molecule. TCRdb analysed the 5' RACE reads with MiXCR anew, one entry per CDR3 protein. The data show more than 25,000 distinct CDR3 sequences, approximately 6% seen once.

This TCR came from a male donor with early-stage non-small cell lung cancer. Sequences were derived from PBMCs, sampled at follow-up. The V and J genes are TRBV4-1 and TRBJ2-7; a possible D gene is TRBD2 (5 bases). As DNA, the CDR3 is TGCGCCAGCAGCCAAGAACTAGTCAACGAGCAGTACTTC. Protein sequence: CASSQELVNEQYF.